This record looks at one T cell receptor (beta chain) sequence and its context. This clone was seen just once. The clone's antigen remains unknown. No qualities accompany the bases; no much larger clone lies one base away. The source of the sample is a study of memory B cells and T cells in multiple sclerosis (dated by TCRdb to between 2017 and 2018). Background on the whole study: The study compared TCR beta repertoires of autoproliferating peripheral T cells with brain lesion-infiltrating T cells in multiple sclerosis patients. A couple of multiple sclerosis patients, for whom either brain lesions at autopsy or brain-infiltrating cells from biopsy were available, were included in TCR sequencing.

Using the immunoSEQ Platform, TCRbeta CDR3 regions were amplified from extracted genomic DNA. Multiplex PCR, high-throughput sequencing and a vendor bioinformatics pipeline were combined in the immunoSEQ assay. In the paper's pipeline: Non-productive sequences and CDR3s shorter than 4 amino acids were excluded, and clonotype frequencies were recalculated for each sample. In immunoSEQ Analyzer 2.0, shared clonotypes were identified as those with identical CDR3 amino acid, V gene and J gene sequences. To normalize repertoire overlap, the number of shared clonotypes was divided by the product of the two clone-set sizes and multiplied by 1000 to give arbitrary units. TCRdb's version of the immuneACCESS table is confined to in-frame rearrangements and falls short of the full clone set. An unresolved V gene accounts for under half of the shortfall where checked; the remainder is of unknown origin. The DNA gave D and trimming, while V, J and clone size come from that table. The sample profile shows roughly 12,000 clones; approximately 84% of them were found once. The ten largest clones capture approximately 2.8% of the sample.

The study at large found these results: Because clone-set sizes varied across compartments, the counts of shared clonotypes were affected, making normalization necessary.

After stimulus-free culture of CFSE-labeled PBMCs, the autoproliferating (CFSEdim) and non-proliferating (CFSEhi) T cell fractions were sequenced separately. In total, about 50 million CFSE-labeled PBMCs were cultured without stimulus for under 8 days, after which replicate wells were pooled. Labeling of PBMCs used approximately 0.5 uM CFSE, and the cells were then grown in serum-free AIM-V medium with no exogenous stimuli added. PBMCs were obtained by Ficoll density gradient centrifugation and kept cryopreserved until use. Live 7-AAD-negative cells were sorted on a FACSAria III, washed with PBS, and frozen at -80 degrees C as dry pellets. V and J are trimmed by 6 bases and 0 bases, and the gene matches miss 10 bases of the junction. Looking up the germline V gene yields CDR1 SNHLY and CDR2 FYNNEI. Reading from cysteine to phenylalanine, the CDR3 counts 16 amino acids. Only the CDR3 region is kept as DNA, spanning 48 bases read in frame from base 1.

The sequence was obtained from a human donor with multiple sclerosis. The V gene is TRBV2 and the J gene is TRBJ2-7; 8 of the junction bases match TRBD2. Specimen: PBMCs from blood kept in culture. The sequenced DNA: TGTGCCAGCAGATACGGGAGGGCCCTTGGCTCCTACGAGCAGTACTTC. This is translated as CASRYGRALGSYEQYF.